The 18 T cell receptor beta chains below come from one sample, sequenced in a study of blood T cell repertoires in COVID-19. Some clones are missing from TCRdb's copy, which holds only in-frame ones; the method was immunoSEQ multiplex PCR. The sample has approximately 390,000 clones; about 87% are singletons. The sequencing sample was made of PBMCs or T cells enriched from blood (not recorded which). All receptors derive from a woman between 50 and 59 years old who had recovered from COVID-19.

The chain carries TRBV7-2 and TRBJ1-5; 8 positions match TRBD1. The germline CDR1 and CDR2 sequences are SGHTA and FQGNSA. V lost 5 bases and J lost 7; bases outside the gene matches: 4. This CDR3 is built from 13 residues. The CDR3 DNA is TGTGCCAGCAGCGTCAGGGGGCACCAGCCCCAGCATTTT. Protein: CASSVRGHQPQHF.

The CDR3 coding sequence is TGTGCCAGCAGCGTTCAGGGGTATACGCAGTATTTT. It yields the protein CASSVQGYTQYF. The chain is built from TRBV9 and TRBJ2-3; D perhaps matches TRBD1 (6 bases). The CDR3 is 12 amino acids. Trimming stripped 2 bases from V and 7 bases from J, with 8 bases between. Germline CDR1 reads SGDLS; CDR2 reads YYNGEE.

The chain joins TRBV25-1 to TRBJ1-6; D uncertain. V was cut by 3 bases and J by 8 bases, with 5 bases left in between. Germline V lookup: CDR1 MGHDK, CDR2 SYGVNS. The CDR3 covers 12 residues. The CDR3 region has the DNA TGTGCCAGCAGTGAGAGGGATTCACCCCTCCACTTT. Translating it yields CASSERDSPLHF.

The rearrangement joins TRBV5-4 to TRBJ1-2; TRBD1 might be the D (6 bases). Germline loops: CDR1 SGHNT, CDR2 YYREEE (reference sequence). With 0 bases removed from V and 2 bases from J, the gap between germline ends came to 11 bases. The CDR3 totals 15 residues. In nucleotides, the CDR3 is TGTGCCAGCAGCTTGGGGCTCCAGGGGAACTATGGCTACACCTTC. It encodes CASSLGLQGNYGYTF.

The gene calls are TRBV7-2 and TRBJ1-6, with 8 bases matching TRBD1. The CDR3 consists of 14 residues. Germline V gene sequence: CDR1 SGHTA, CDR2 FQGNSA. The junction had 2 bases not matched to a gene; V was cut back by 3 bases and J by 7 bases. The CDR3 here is CASSLTGANSPLHF. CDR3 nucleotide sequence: TGTGCCAGCAGCTTGACAGGGGCCAATTCACCCCTCCACTTT.

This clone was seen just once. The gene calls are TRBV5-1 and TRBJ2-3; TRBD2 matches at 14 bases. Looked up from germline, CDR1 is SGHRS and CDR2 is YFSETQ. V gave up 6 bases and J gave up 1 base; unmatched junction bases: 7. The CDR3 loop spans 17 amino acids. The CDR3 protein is CASNRGLAGERTDTQYF. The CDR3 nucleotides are TGCGCCAGCAACCGGGGACTAGCGGGGGAGCGCACAGATACGCAGTATTTT.

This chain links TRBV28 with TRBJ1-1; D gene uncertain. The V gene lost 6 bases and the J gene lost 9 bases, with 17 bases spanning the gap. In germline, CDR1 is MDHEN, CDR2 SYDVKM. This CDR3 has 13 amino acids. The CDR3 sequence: CASSLQTKAQAFF. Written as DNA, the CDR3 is TGTGCCAGCAGCCTCCAAACCAAAGCACAAGCTTTCTTT. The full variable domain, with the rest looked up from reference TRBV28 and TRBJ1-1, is DVKVTQSSRYLVKRTGEKVFLECVQDMDHENMFWYRQDPGLGLRLIYFSYDVKMKEKGDIPEGYSVSREKKERFSLILESASTNQTSMYLCASSLQTKAQAFFGQGTRLTVV.

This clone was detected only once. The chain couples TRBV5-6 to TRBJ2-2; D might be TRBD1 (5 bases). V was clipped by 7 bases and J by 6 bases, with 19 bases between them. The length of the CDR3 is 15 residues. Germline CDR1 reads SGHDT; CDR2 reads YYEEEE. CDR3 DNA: TGTGCCAGCCACTGGGGCAGGGCTCTGTCCGGGGAGCTGTTTTTT. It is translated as CASHWGRALSGELFF. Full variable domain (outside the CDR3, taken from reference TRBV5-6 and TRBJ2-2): DAGVTQSPTHLIKTRGQQVTLRCSPKSGHDTVSWYQQALGQGPQFIFQYYEEEERQRGNFPDRFSGHQFPNYSSELNVNALLLGDSALYLCASHWGRALSGELFFGEGSRLTVL.

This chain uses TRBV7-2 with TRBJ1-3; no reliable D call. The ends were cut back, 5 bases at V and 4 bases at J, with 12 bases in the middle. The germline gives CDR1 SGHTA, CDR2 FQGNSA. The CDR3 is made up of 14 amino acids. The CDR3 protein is CASSPREIGNTIYF. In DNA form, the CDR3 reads TGTGCCAGCAGCCCCCGGGAGATCGGAAACACCATATATTTT.

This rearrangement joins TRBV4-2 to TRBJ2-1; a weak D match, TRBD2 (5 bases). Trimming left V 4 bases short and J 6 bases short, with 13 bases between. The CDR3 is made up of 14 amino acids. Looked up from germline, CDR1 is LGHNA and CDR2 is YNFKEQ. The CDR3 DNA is TGTGCCAGCAGCCTCCTCCCGGAGGTCAATGAGCAGTTCTTC. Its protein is CASSLLPEVNEQFF.

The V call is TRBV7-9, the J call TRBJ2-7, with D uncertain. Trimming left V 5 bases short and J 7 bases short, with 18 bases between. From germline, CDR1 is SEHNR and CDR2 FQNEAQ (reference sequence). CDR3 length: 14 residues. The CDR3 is CASSTGSVDGEQYF. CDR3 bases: TGTGCCAGCAGCACCGGCTCGGTCGACGGGGAGCAGTACTTC.

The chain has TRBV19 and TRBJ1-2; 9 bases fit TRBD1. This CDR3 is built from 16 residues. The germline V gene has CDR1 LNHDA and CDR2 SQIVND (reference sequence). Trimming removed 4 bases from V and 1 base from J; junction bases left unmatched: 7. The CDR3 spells CASSRAPGQGNYGYTF. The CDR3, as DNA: TGTGCCAGTAGTAGGGCTCCGGGACAGGGTAACTATGGCTACACCTTC. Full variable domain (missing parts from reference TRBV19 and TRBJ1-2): DGGITQSPKYLFRKEGQNVTLSCEQNLNHDAMYWYRQDPGQGLRLIYYSQIVNDFQKGDIAEGYSVSREKKESFPLTVTSAQKNPTAFYLCASSRAPGQGNYGYTFGSGTRLTVV.

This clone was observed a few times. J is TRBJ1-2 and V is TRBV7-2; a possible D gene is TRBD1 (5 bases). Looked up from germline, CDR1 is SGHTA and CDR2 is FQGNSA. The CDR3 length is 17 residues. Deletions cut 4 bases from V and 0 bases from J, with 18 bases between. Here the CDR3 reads CASSSSDTGITNYGYTF. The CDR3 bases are TGTGCCAGCAGCTCATCGGACACTGGAATAACTAACTATGGCTACACCTTC. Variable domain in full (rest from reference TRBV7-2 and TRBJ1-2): GAGVSQSPSNKVTEKGKDVELRCDPISGHTALYWYRQSLGQGLEFLIYFQGNSAPDKSGLPSDRFSAERTGGSVSTLTIQRTQQEDSAVYLCASSSSDTGITNYGYTFGSGTRLTVV.

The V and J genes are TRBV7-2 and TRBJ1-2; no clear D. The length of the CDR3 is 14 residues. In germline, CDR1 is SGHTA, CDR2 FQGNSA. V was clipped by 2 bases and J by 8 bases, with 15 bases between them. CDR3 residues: CASSLYPGKEGYTF. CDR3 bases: TGTGCCAGCAGCTTATACCCGGGGAAGGAGGGCTACACCTTC.

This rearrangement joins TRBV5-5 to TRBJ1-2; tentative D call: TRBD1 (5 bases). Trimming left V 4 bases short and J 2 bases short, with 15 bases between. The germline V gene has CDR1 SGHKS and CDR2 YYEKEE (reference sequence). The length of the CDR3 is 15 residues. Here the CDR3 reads CASSPIQGGNYGYTF. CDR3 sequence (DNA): TGTGCCAGCAGCCCCATTCAGGGTGGCAACTATGGCTACACCTTC.

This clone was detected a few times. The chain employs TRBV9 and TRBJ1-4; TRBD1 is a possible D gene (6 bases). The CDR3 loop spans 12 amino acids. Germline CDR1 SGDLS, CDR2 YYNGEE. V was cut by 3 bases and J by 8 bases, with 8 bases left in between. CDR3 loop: CASSDGQEKLFF. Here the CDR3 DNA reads TGTGCCAGCAGCGATGGACAGGAAAAACTGTTTTTT.

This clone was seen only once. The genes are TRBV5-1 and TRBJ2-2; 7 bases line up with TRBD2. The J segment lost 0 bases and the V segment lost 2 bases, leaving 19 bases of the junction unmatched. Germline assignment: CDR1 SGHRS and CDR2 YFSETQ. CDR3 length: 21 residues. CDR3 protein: CASSFKMETSPPFANTGELFF. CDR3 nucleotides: TGCGCCAGCAGCTTTAAGATGGAGACTAGCCCCCCCTTTGCGAACACCGGGGAGCTGTTTTTT. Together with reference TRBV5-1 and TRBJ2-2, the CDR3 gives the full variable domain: KAGVTQTPRYLIKTRGQQVTLSCSPISGHRSVSWYQQTPGQGLQFLFEYFSETQRNKGNFPGRFSGRQFSNSRSEMNVSTLELGDSALYLCASSFKMETSPPFANTGELFFGEGSRLTVL.

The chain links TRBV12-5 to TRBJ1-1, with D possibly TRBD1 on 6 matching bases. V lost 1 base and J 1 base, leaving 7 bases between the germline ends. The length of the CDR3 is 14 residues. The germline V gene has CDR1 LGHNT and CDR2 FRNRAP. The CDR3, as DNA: TGTGCTAGTGGTTTGGACAGGGAGAACACTGAAGCTTTCTTT. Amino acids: CASGLDRENTEAFF.